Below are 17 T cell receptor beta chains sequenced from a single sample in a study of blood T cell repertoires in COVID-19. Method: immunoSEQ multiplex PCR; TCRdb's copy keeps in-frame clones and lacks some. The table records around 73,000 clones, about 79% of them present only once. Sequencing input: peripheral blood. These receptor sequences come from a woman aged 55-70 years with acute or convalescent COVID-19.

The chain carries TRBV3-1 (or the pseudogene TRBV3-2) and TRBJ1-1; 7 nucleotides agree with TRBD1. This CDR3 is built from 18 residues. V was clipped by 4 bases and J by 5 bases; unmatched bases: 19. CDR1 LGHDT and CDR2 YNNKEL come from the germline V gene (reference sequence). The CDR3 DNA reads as TGTGCCAGCAGCCGCACTCACGGAGAGGACAGGAGGGGGACTGAAGCTTTCTTT. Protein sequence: CASSRTHGEDRRGTEAFF.

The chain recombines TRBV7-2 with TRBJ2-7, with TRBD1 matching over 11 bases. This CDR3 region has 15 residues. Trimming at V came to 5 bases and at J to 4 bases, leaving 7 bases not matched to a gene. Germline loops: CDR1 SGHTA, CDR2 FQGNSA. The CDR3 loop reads CASSHWTGGVYEQYF. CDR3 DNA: TGTGCCAGCAGCCACTGGACAGGGGGCGTTTACGAGCAGTACTTC.

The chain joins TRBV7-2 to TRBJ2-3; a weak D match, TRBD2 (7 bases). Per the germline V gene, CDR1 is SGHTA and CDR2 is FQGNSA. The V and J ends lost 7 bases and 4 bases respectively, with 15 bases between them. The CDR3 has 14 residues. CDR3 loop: CASTPDSGADTQYF. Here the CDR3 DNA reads TGTGCCAGCACCCCGGACAGCGGGGCAGATACGCAGTATTTT.

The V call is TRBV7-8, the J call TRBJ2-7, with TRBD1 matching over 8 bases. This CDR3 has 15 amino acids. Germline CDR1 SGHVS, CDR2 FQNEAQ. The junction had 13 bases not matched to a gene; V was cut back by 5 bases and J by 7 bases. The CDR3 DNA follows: TGTGCCAGCAGCCGAGACAGGGGTAGAGGCGGGGAGCAGTACTTC. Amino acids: CASSRDRGRGGEQYF.

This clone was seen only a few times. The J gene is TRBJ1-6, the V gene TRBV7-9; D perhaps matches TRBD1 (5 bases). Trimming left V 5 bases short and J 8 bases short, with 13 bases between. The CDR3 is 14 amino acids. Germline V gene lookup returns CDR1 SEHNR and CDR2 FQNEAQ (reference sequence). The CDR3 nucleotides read TGTGCCAGCAGCCAAGACAGTCCCTATTCACCCCTCCACTTT. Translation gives CASSQDSPYSPLHF.

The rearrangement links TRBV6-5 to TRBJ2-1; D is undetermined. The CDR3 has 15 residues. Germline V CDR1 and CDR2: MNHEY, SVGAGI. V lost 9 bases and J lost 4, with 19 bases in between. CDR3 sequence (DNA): TGTGCCAGTACAGTAGACACCTATCCGTACAATGAGCAGTTCTTC. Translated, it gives CASTVDTYPYNEQFF.

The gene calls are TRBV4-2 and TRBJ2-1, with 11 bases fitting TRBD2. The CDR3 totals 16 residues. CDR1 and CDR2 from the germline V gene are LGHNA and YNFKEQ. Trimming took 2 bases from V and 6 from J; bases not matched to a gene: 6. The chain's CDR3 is CASSQTLAGGGNEQFF. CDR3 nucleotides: TGTGCCAGCAGCCAAACTCTAGCGGGAGGAGGCAATGAGCAGTTCTTC.

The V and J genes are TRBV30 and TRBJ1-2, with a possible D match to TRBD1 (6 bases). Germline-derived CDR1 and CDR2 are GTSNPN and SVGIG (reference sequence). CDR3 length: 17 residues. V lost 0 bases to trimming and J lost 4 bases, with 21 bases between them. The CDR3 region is CAWSVAETGLRVYGYTF. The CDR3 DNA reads TGTGCCTGGAGTGTAGCCGAGACAGGCCTACGGGTCTATGGCTACACCTTC.

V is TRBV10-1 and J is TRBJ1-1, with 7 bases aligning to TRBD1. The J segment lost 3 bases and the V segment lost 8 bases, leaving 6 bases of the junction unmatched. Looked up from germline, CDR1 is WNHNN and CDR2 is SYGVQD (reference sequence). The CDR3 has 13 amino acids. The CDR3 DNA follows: TGCGCCAGCGGAGGGGGCCGGGACACTGAAGCTTTCTTT. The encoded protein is CASGGGRDTEAFF.

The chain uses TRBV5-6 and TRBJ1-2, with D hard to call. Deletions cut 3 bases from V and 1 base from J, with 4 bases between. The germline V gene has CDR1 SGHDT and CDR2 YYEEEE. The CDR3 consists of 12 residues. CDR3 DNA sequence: TGTGCCAGCAGCTCGTTTAACTATGGCTACACCTTC. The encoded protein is CASSSFNYGYTF.

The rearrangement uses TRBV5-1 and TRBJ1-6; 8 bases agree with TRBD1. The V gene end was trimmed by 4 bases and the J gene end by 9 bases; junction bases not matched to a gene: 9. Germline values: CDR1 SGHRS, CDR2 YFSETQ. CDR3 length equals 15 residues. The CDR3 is CASSEGQADGSPLHF. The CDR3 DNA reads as TGCGCCAGCAGCGAGGGACAGGCTGACGGTTCACCCCTCCACTTT.

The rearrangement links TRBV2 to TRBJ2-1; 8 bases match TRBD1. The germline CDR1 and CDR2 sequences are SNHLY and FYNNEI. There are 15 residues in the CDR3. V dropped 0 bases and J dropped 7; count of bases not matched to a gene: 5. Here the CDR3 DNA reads TGTGCCAGCAGTGAAGCGAGGACAGGGTTGAATGAGCAGTTCTTC. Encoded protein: CASSEARTGLNEQFF.

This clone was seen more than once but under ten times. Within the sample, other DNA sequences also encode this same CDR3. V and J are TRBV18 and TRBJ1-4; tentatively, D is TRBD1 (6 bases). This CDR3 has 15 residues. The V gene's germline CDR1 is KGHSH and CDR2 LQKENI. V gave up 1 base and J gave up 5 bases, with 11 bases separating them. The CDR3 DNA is TGTGCCAGCTCACCACTTGGACAGACAAATGAAAAACTGTTTTTT. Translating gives CASSPLGQTNEKLFF. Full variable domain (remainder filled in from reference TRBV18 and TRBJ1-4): NAGVMQNPRHLVRRRGQEARLRCSPMKGHSHVYWYRQLPEEGLKFMVYLQKENIIDESGMPKERFSAEFPKEGPSILRIQQVVRGDSAAYFCASSPLGQTNEKLFFGSGTQLSVL.

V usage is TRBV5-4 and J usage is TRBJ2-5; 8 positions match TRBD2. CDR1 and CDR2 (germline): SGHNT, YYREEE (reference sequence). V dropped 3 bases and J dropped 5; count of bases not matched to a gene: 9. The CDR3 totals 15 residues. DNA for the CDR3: TGTGCCAGCAGCTACGCCGGGACTAGGGGGGAGACCCAGTACTTC. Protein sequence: CASSYAGTRGETQYF.

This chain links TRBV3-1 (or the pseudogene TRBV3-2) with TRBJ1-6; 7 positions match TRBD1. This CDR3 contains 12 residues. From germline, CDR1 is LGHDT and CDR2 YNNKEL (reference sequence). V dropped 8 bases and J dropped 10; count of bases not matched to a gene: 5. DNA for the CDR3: TGTGCCAGCGACAGGGAAGGATCACCCCTCCACTTT. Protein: CASDREGSPLHF.

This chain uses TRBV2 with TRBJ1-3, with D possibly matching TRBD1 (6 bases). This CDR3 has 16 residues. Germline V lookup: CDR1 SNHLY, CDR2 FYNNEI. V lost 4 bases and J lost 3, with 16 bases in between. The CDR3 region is CASSARTGGGGNTIYF. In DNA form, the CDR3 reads TGTGCCAGCAGTGCTCGGACGGGAGGGGGTGGAAACACCATATATTTT.

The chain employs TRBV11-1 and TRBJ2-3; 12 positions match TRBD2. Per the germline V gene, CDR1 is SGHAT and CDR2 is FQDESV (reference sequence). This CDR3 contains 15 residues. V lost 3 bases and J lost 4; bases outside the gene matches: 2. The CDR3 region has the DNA TGTGCCAGCAGCTTGACTAGCGGGGGTGCAGATACGCAGTATTTT. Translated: CASSLTSGGADTQYF.